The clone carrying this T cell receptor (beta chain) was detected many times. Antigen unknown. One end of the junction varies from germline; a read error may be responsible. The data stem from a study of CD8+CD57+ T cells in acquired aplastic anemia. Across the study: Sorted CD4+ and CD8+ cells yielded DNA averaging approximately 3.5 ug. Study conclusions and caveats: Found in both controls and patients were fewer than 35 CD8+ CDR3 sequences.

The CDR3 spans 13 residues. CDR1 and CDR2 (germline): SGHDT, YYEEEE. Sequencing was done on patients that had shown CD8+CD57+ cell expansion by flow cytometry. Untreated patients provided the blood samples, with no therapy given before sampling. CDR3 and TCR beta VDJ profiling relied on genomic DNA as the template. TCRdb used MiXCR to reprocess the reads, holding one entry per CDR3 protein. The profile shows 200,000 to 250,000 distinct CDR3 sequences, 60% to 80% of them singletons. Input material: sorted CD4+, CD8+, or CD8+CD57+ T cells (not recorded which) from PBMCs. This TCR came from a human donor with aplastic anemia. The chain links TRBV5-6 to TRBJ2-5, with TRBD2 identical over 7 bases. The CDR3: CASILGGLETQYF. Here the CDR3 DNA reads TGTGCCAGCATCTTGGGGGGGTTGGAGACCCAGTACTTC.